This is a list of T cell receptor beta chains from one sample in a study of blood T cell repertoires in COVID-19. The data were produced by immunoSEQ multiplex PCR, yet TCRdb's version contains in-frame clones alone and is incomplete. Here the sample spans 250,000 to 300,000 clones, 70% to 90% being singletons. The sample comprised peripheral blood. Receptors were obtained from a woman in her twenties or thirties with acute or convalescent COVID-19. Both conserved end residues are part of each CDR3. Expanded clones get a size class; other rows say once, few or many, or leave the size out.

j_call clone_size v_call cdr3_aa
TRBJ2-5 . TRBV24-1 CATSDLWVTGQETQYF
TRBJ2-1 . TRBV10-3 CAISEREWLF
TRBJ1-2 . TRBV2 CASSVQLYGYTF
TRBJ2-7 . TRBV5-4 CASSLGTSGSSYEQYF
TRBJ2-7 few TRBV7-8 CASSRLGSLREQYF
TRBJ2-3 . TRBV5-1 CASSFYSGVDTQYF
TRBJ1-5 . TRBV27 CASSWGGGQPQHF
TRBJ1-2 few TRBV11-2 CASSLVSGQGGYGYTF
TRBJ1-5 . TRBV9 CASSSTGSNQPQHF
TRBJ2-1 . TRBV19 CASSIQGTLHNEQFF
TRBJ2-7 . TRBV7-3 CASSLTGVDEQYF
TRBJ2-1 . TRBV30 CAWWRREVSYNEQFF
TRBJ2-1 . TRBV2 CASSDLLENEQFF
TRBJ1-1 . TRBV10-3 CAISGGGGVEAFF
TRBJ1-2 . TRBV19 CASSTRTGRGGYTF
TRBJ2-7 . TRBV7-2 CASSLAASGRPGWEQYF
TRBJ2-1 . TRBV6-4 CASSVGDRAYNEQFF
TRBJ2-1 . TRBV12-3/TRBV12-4 CASSLSGYEQFF
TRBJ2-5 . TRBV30 CAWRAAGTGGETQYF
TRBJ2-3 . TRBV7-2 CASSLALSLAGAGDTQYF